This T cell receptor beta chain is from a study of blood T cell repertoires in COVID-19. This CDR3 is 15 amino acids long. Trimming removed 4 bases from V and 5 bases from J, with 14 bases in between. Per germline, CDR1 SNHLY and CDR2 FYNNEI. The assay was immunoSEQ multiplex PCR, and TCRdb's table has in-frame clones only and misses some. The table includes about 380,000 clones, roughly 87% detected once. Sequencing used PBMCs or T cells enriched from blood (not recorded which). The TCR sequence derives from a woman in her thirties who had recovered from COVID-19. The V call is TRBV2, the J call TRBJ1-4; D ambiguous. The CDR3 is CASSVMAGMNEKLFF. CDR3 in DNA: TGTGCCAGCAGTGTCATGGCGGGGATGAATGAAAAACTGTTTTTT.